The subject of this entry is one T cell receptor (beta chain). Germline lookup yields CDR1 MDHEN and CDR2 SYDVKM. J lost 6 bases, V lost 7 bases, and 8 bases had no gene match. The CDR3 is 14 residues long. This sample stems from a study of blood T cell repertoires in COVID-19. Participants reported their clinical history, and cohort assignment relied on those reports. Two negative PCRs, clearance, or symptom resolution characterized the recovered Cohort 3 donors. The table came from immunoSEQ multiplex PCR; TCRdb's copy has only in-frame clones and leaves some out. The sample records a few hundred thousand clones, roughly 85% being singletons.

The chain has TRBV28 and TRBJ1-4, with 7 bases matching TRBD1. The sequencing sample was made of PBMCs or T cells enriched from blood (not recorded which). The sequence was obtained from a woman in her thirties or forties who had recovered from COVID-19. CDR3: CASNPTGEHEKLFF. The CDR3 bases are TGTGCCAGCAATCCCACAGGGGAGCATGAAAAACTGTTTTTT.